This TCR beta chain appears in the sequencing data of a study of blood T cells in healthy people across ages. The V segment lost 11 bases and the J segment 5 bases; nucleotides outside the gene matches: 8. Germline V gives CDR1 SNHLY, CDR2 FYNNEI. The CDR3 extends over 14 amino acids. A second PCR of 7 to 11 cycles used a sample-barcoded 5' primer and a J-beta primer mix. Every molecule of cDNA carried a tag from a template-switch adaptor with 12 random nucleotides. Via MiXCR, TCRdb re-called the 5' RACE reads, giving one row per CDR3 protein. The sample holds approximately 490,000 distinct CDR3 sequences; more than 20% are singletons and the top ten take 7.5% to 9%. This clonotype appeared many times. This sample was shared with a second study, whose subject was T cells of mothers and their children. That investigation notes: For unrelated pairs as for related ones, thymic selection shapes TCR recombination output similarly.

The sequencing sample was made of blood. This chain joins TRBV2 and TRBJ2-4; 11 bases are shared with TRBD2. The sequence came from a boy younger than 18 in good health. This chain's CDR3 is CAAGTGLAENIQYF. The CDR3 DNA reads TGTGCCGCAGGAACGGGACTAGCGGAAAACATTCAGTACTTC.